The 14 T cell receptor beta chains below were found in one sample sequenced in a study of shared clonotypes between healthy human individuals. Repertoires were generated with immunoSEQ multiplex PCR, while TCRdb's copy carries only in-frame clones and drops some. The sample includes over a million clones, roughly 96% of them seen just once. Material for sequencing was naive CD4+ T cells sorted from blood. Specified subset: CD45RA+ positively selected. Receptors originate from a man in his thirties or forties in good health.

The chain links TRBV6-1 to TRBJ2-7, with TRBD1 matching over 8 bases. CDR1 is MNHNS and CDR2 is SASEGT in the germline V gene. With V trimmed by 4 bases and J by 3 bases, 5 bases remained unmatched. CDR3 length: 14 residues. The chain's CDR3 is CASSVSGTGYEQYF. As DNA, the CDR3 is TGTGCCAGCAGTGTATCCGGGACAGGCTACGAGCAGTACTTC.

The chain is built from TRBV7-2 and TRBJ2-3; D unclear. CDR3 length equals 13 residues. The germline V and J ends were trimmed by 5 bases and 2 bases, with 8 bases remaining between them. Germline V lookup: CDR1 SGHTA, CDR2 FQGNSA. CDR3 coding DNA: TGTGCCAGCAGCCCCCTTACCACAGATACGCAGTATTTT. Translating it yields CASSPLTTDTQYF.

The rearrangement links TRBV14 to TRBJ2-5, with TRBD2 matching over 13 bases. This CDR3 has 15 residues. Germline CDR1 and CDR2: SGHDN and FVKESK. Trimming at V came to 2 bases and at J to 9 bases, leaving 6 bases not matched to a gene. The CDR3 is CASSQLTSGRASQYF. The CDR3 DNA reads as TGTGCCAGCAGCCAACTAACTAGCGGGAGGGCCTCCCAGTACTTC. The full variable domain, its missing parts supplied by reference TRBV14 and TRBJ2-5, is EAGVTQFPSHSVIEKGQTVTLRCDPISGHDNLYWYRRVMGKEIKFLLHFVKESKQDESGMPNNRFLAERTGGTYSTLKVQPAELEDSGVYFCASSQLTSGRASQYFGPGTRLLVL.

The V call is TRBV7-2, the J call TRBJ2-7; no firm D call. V lost 5 bases to trimming and J lost 4 bases, with 9 bases between them. Germline values: CDR1 SGHTA, CDR2 FQGNSA. The CDR3 extends over 12 amino acids. The CDR3 reads CASSGGIYEQYF. The CDR3 DNA is TGTGCCAGCAGCGGTGGGATATACGAGCAGTACTTC.

The V and J genes are TRBV5-1 and TRBJ2-7, with TRBD2 as a possible D gene (6 bases). The CDR3 has 14 residues. CDR1 is SGHRS and CDR2 is YFSETQ in the germline V gene. The ends were cut back, 2 bases at V and 5 bases at J, with 14 bases in the middle. CDR3 nucleotides: TGCGCCAGCAGCTTCGGAGGGACCCCCCACGAGCAGTACTTC. Protein: CASSFGGTPHEQYF.

Points on this clone: In the same sample, other DNA sequences code for this CDR3. The chain uses TRBV11-3 and TRBJ2-7, with D maybe TRBD2 (5 bases). CDR3 size: 14 residues. Germline-derived CDR1 and CDR2 are SGHNT and YENEEA. Trimming left V 3 bases short and J 0 bases short, with 9 bases between. This CDR3 is CASSLGASSYEQYF. CDR3 nucleotides: TGTGCCAGCAGCTTGGGAGCGAGCTCCTACGAGCAGTACTTC.

The chain combines TRBV28 with TRBJ1-1; 8 bases agree with TRBD1. Germline lookup yields CDR1 MDHEN and CDR2 SYDVKM. The CDR3 covers 14 residues. Trimming took 7 bases from V and 0 from J; bases not matched to a gene: 4. The CDR3: CASMPGGMNTEAFF. CDR3 sequence (DNA): TGTGCCAGCATGCCAGGGGGCATGAACACTGAAGCTTTCTTT. Using reference TRBV28 and TRBJ1-1 for the parts outside the CDR3, the full variable domain is DVKVTQSSRYLVKRTGEKVFLECVQDMDHENMFWYRQDPGLGLRLIYFSYDVKMKEKGDIPEGYSVSREKKERFSLILESASTNQTSMYLCASMPGGMNTEAFFGQGTRLTVV.

This sequence joins TRBV7-8 and TRBJ1-3, with 10 bases identical to TRBD1. V was pared by 7 bases and J by 0 bases, with 15 bases of the junction left unmatched. This CDR3 spans 19 amino acids. The germline V gene has CDR1 SGHVS and CDR2 FQNEAQ. The DNA of the CDR3 is TGTGCCAGCACCTCATTGACAGGGGGCCTCTCCTTCTCTGGAAACACCATATATTTT. It is translated as CASTSLTGGLSFSGNTIYF.

The V and J genes are TRBV15 and TRBJ2-7; D is unclear. The germline gives CDR1 LNHNV, CDR2 YYDKDF (reference sequence). The germline V and J ends were trimmed by 3 bases and 0 bases, with 18 bases remaining between them. This CDR3 region has 17 residues. CDR3 in amino acids: CATSRVVGAQFSYEQYF. The CDR3 DNA is TGTGCCACCAGCAGGGTAGTCGGAGCGCAATTCTCCTACGAGCAGTACTTC.

This sequence joins TRBV4-3 and TRBJ2-3; 10 bases are a match to TRBD1. The CDR3 spans 14 residues. The V gene's germline CDR1 is LGHNA and CDR2 YSLEER. V lost 5 bases to trimming and J lost 4 bases; unmatched junction nucleotides: 3. CDR3 loop: CASSWTGGSDTQYF. Here the CDR3 DNA reads TGCGCCAGCAGCTGGACAGGGGGGTCAGATACGCAGTATTTT.

J is TRBJ2-5 and V is TRBV15; a weak D match, TRBD2 (6 bases). The ends were cut back, 1 base at V and 4 bases at J, with 10 bases in the middle. The CDR3 is 14 residues long. CDR1 and CDR2 (germline): LNHNV, YYDKDF (reference sequence). The CDR3 nucleotides read TGTGCCACCAGCAGAGGGGGACTTGGAGAGACCCAGTACTTC. This sequence encodes CATSRGGLGETQYF.

V and J are TRBV10-3 and TRBJ2-1, with D tentatively TRBD2 (6 bases). CDR1 ENHRY and CDR2 SYGVKD come from the germline V gene. The CDR3 runs to 15 residues. V was trimmed by 0 bases and J by 1 base, leaving 7 bases between them. The CDR3 is CAISESGTSYNEQFF. CDR3 DNA: TGTGCCATCAGTGAGTCCGGGACTTCCTACAATGAGCAGTTCTTC.

The chain couples TRBV5-4 to TRBJ1-3; no definite D call. The ends were cut back, 0 bases at V and 1 base at J, with 11 bases in the middle. The CDR3 has 16 amino acids. Germline V lookup: CDR1 SGHNT, CDR2 YYREEE (reference sequence). CDR3 amino acids: CASSLDAGLSGNTIYF. CDR3 nucleotides: TGTGCCAGCAGCTTGGATGCGGGATTGTCTGGAAACACCATATATTTT.

This clone appeared once. The chain has TRBV6-5 and TRBJ2-1, with 14 bases fitting TRBD2. The germline CDR1 and CDR2 sequences are MNHEY and SVGAGI. Unmatched junction bases numbered 7, after V lost 5 bases and J lost 10 bases. The CDR3 spans 15 residues. The CDR3 DNA reads as TGTGCCAGCAGTCAAAGACTAGCGGGGGGGAGAGAGCAGTTCTTC. Translated: CASSQRLAGGREQFF.